This TCR beta chain was recovered during a study of T cells in Graves' hyperthyroidism and ophthalmopathy. This clonotype occurred many times. Antigen: not known. Stability of Graves' hyperthyroidism was defined as absent ophthalmopathy progression within 18 months. Aged 18 to 65, the patients had hyperthyroidism that was newly diagnosed and had lasted under 2 months. Using 10 ml of fresh peripheral blood, PBMCs were prepared. Findings and limits, study-wide: A 13 V-J model separated ophthalmopathy from stable hyperthyroidism.

Amplified TCR beta CDR3 regions derived from RNA transcripts. First-round RT-PCR with HTBI primers amplified the TCR CDR3 region. TCRdb processed the multiplex PCR reads anew with MiXCR; each CDR3 protein has one entry. Seen here are around 690,000 distinct CDR3 sequences, 17% observed once, and the top ten hold around a sixth. This receptor was obtained from a man aged 45 to 65 with Graves' hyperthyroidism. Source material: blood.

Written as DNA, the CDR3 is TGTGCCAGCAGTTCGACGGGTAGCACTGAAGCTTTCTTT. Translation gives CASSSTGSTEAFF. This rearrangement joins TRBV11-2 to TRBJ1-1; no clear D gene. This CDR3 contains 13 residues. Germline-derived CDR1 and CDR2 are SGHAT and FQNNGV. V lost 6 bases, J lost 4 bases, and 12 bases lay in between.